A selection of T cell receptor beta chains follows, all from one sample in a study of PD-1 blockade in mismatch repair-deficient tumors. Using immunoSEQ multiplex PCR, the repertoire was profiled, and TCRdb retains in-frame clones only, with some absent. The table has around 50,000 clones, roughly 82% seen once; the top ten hold roughly 3.3%. Sequences were derived from PBMCs, sampled before pembrolizumab treatment. The receptors come from an adult with mismatch repair-deficient cancer. Each CDR3 is given with its conserved first and last residue.

>TRBJ2-1|TRBV5-4
CASSLRTYNEQFF
>TRBJ2-6|TRBV18
CASLAESGANVLTF
>TRBJ2-5|TRBV5-1
CASTTVGGEAETQYF
>TRBJ2-5|TRBV11-3
CASSLPRDRGGQETQYF
>TRBJ2-7|TRBV19
CASSRTGNPFDSYEQYF
>TRBJ2-3|TRBV4-3
CASSQGGLAGASTDTQYF
>TRBJ2-5|TRBV29-1
CSVVQLGETQYF
>TRBJ2-7|TRBV11-2
CASSYRVSYEQYF
>TRBJ1-1|TRBV27
CASSLSTNRGEAFF
>TRBJ2-3|TRBV11-3
CASSPHQATDTQYF
>TRBJ2-2|TRBV5-1
CASSLVGHSNTGELFF
>TRBJ2-1|TRBV6-5
CASRPGSSYNEQFF
>TRBJ2-5|TRBV29-1
CSVKTTLAGAKETQYF
>TRBJ2-1|TRBV19
CASSIAGTRGYYNEQFF
>TRBJ1-1|TRBV7-3
CASSPEANTEAFF
>TRBJ1-2|TRBV7-9
CASSFAQSFYTF
>TRBJ2-7|TRBV29-1
CSVELAGLGYEQYF
>TRBJ2-5|TRBV30
CAWNEPQETQYF
>TRBJ2-1|TRBV6-5
CASSAGTSGYNEQFF
>TRBJ1-1|TRBV27
CASRQGETEAFF
>TRBJ1-1|TRBV2
CDAGRGQNTEAFF
>TRBJ1-1|TRBV7-3
CASSFSGANTEAFF
>TRBJ1-1|TRBV2
CATLRELNTEAFF
>TRBJ2-5|TRBV2
CASSALTTNQETQYF
>TRBJ2-3|TRBV5-1
CASSLALAGGTDTQYF
>TRBJ2-5|TRBV10-3
CAISEGATGNSAQYF
>TRBJ2-5|TRBV29-1
CSGLRSRGRGETQYF
>TRBJ2-7|TRBV6-5
CASRGTGGGEQYF
>TRBJ2-7|TRBV28
CASSFTGGPYEQYF
>TRBJ1-3|TRBV6-5
CASIYWTSGNTIYF
>TRBJ1-5|TRBV15
CATRWGGAPQPQHF
>NA|TRBV14
CASALGQGREQYF
>TRBJ2-2|TRBV19
CASSIGGTGELFF
>TRBJ2-5|TRBV11-3
CASSQQGAQETQYF
>TRBJ2-7|TRBV18
CASSPRGSGDYEQYF
>TRBJ1-5|TRBV10-3
CAISARAGNQPQHF
>TRBJ2-7|TRBV27
CASSFQGQGRGEQYF
>TRBJ2-5|TRBV7-9
CASSSELGRGKETQYF
>TRBJ1-5|TRBV6-1
CASTVNRGGQPQHF
>TRBJ2-2|TRBV6-6
CASSYENTGELFF
>TRBJ1-1|TRBV27
CASSFKGTGVNTEAFF
>TRBJ2-1|TRBV7-8
CASSLESGLIYNEQFF
>TRBJ1-4|TRBV6-6
CASSWGTAEKLFF
>TRBJ2-1|TRBV10-1
CASSESDSTHEQFF
>TRBJ1-1|TRBV28
CASSFMNTEAFF
>TRBJ1-4|TRBV9
CASSVEGGNEKLFF
>TRBJ2-2|TRBV5-6
CASRTRRGVNTGELFF
>TRBJ1-1|TRBV19
CASSPRDTRMNTEAFF
>TRBJ1-4|TRBV30
CAWSGSVGEKLFF
>TRBJ2-1|TRBV7-2
CASSLGSNNEQFF
>TRBJ2-1|TRBV27
CASINSAHGVPYNEQFF
>TRBJ2-3|TRBV27
CASSLDRGTDTQYF